This T cell receptor beta chain was observed in a study of beta chain features in type 1 diabetes. Germline V gene sequence: CDR1 SNHLY, CDR2 FYNNEI. CDR3 length: 17 residues. J gave up 5 bases and V 7 bases, and 17 bases lay outside the gene matches. Only a few counts were recorded for this clone. The investigators reverse transcribed all of the isolated RNA, so they sequenced expressed TCRB transcripts. Repertoires were generated with immunoSEQ multiplex PCR, while TCRdb's copy carries only in-frame clones and drops some. The sample comprises hundreds of thousands of clones, around 7.6% of which are singletons, and 0.44% rests with the top ten.

This TCR derives from a woman aged 18-29 years in good health. The chain links TRBV2 to TRBJ2-5; TRBD2 aligns across 9 bases. The sequencing sample was made of central memory CD4+ T cells from blood. CDR3 loop: CASTSRGSGRGGETQYF. Here the CDR3 DNA reads TGTGCCAGCACCAGCAGGGGTAGCGGGAGAGGTGGGGAGACCCAGTACTTC.